This TCR beta chain was sequenced in a study of cytomegalovirus exposure and HLA in healthy donors. This clone was observed a single time. In the PCR, 60 Vbeta and 13 Jbeta primers were used. This table comes from immunoSEQ multiplex PCR, and its TCRdb copy is limited to in-frame clones, with some not included. This table has some 140,000 clones, 72% appearing once. The CDR3 is made up of 16 amino acids. Unmatched junction bases numbered 3, after V lost 3 bases and J lost 1 base. In germline, CDR1 is SGHNT, CDR2 YENEEA. The sequenced sample consisted of PBMCs. This sequence was found in a man over 45 in good health and CMV-seropositive. The chain employs TRBV11-3 and TRBJ2-1; 10 nucleotides match TRBD2. CDR3 coding DNA: TGTGCCAGCAGCTTCGGACTAGCGGTATCCTACAATGAGCAGTTCTTC. Translation gives CASSFGLAVSYNEQFF.